This TCR beta chain stems from a study of shared clonotypes between healthy human individuals. TCRdb keeps only in-frame clones here, not all; method: immunoSEQ multiplex PCR. The sample lists a few million clones; 85% to 95% were seen once. CDR1 is SGHRS, CDR2 YFSETQ, per germline. V lost 5 bases, J lost 5 bases, and 4 bases stayed unmatched. This CDR3 is built from 13 residues. Study-wide points: Among donors, the sharing of clonotypes was expected to be influenced by sequencing depth.

On this clone: Its target is unknown. The sample holds other DNA sequences that translate to the same CDR3.

The chain carries TRBV5-1 and TRBJ2-5; 9 bases align to TRBD1. Sequencing was carried out using naive CD4+ T cells from PBMCs. As for subset: CD45RA+ positively selected. The origin of this receptor is a man in his late teens or twenties in good health. Some clones in this sample may be carry-over from other donors' samples. CDR3 loop: CASSSDRGETQYF. CDR3 coding DNA: TGCGCCAGCAGTTCGGACAGGGGTGAGACCCAGTACTTC.